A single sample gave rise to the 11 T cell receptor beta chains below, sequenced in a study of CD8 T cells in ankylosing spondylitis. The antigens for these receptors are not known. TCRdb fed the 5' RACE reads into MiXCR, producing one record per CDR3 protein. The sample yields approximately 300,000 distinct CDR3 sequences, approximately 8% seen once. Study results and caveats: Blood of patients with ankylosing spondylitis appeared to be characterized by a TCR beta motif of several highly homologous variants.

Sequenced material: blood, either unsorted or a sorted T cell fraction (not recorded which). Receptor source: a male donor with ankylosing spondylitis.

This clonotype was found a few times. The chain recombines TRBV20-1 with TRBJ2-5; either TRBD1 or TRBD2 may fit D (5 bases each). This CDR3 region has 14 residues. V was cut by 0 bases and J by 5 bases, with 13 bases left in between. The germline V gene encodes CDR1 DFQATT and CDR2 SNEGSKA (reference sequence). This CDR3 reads CSARDGGWGETQYF. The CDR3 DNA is TGCAGTGCTAGAGATGGCGGGTGGGGGGAGACCCAGTACTTC.

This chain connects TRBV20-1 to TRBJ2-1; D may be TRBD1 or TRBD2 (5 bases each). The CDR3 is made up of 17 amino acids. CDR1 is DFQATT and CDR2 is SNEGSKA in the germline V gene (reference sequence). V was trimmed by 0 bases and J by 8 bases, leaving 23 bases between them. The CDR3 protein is CSARDPRGEPSEDEQFF. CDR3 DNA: TGCAGTGCTAGAGATCCTCGAGGGGAGCCCTCGGAGGATGAGCAGTTCTTC.

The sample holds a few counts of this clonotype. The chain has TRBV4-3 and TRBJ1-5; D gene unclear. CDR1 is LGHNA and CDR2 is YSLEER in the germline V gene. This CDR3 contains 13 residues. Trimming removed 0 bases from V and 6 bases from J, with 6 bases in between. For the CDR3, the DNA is TGCGCCAGCAGCCAAGATCTTCTTCAGCCCCAGCATTTT. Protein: CASSQDLLQPQHF.

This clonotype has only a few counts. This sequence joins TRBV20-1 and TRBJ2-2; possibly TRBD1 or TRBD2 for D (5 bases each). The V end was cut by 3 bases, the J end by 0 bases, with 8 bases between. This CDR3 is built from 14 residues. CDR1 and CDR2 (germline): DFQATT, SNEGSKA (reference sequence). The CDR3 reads CSASTGPNTGELFF. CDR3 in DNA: TGCAGTGCTAGTACGGGACCGAACACCGGGGAGCTGTTTTTT.

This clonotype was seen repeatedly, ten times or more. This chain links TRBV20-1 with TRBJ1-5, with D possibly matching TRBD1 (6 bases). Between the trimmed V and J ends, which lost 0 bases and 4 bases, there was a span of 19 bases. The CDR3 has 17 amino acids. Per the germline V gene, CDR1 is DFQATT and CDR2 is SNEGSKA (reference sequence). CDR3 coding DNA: TGCAGTGCTAGAGATATAAGAGGCCAGGGGTTGAATCAGCCCCAGCATTTT. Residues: CSARDIRGQGLNQPQHF.

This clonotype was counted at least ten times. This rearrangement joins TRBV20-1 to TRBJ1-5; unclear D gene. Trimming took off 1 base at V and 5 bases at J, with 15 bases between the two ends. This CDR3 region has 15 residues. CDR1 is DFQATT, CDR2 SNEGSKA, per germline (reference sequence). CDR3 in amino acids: CSARVPPADDQPQHF. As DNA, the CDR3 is TGCAGTGCTAGAGTCCCCCCAGCGGACGATCAGCCCCAGCATTTT.

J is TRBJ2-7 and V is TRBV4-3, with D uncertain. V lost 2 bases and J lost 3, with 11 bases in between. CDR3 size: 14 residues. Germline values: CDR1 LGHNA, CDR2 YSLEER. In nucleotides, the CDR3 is TGCGCCAGCAGCCAAATATACTTGGACTACGAGCAGTACTTC. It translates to CASSQIYLDYEQYF.

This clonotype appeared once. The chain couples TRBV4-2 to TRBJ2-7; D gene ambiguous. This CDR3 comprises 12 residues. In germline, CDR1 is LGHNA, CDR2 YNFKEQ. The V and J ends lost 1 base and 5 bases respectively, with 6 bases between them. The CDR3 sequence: CASSQARHEQYF. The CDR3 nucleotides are TGTGCCAGCAGCCAAGCTAGGCACGAGCAGTACTTC.

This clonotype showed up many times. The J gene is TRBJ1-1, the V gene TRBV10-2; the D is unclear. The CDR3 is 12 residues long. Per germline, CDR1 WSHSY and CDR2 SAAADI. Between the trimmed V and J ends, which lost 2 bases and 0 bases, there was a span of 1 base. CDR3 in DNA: TGCGCCAGCAGTGAGGTGAACACTGAAGCTTTCTTT. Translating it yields CASSEVNTEAFF.

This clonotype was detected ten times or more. DNA for the CDR3: TGTGCCAGCAGCCCTGTTATAGGGGGGCTGAATCAGCCCCAGCATTTT. Its protein product is CASSPVIGGLNQPQHF. J is TRBJ1-5 and V is TRBV27, with a possible D match to TRBD1 (6 bases). Germline CDR1 is MNHEY and CDR2 is SMNVEV (reference sequence). This CDR3 is built from 16 residues. The V end was cut by 6 bases, the J end by 4 bases, with 19 bases between.

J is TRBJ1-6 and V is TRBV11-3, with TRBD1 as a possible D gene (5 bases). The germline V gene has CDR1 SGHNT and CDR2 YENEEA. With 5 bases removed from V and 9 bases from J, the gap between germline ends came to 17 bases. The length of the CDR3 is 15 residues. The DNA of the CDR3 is TGTGCCAGCAGCAGAACGGGACTGTGGGGTTCACCCCTCCACTTT. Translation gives CASSRTGLWGSPLHF.